This section outlines one TCR beta chain sequence together with its context. No antigen is known for it. These data belong to a study of cytomegalovirus exposure and HLA in healthy donors. Study-wide results and limits: The tendency of first-cohort TCR clusters to co-occur in the 120 validation repertoires was identified by a subsequent analysis.

Clones were read by immunoSEQ multiplex PCR, and TCRdb kept only the in-frame ones, dropping some. The data contain over 150,000 clones, 65% to 90% of them seen just once; the ten biggest clones take up around 2.3%. Germline V CDR1 and CDR2: MGHRA, YSYEKL. The CDR3 extends over 14 amino acids. Deletions cut 4 bases from V and 3 bases from J, with 9 bases between. The gene calls are TRBV4-1 and TRBJ1-4; D is unclear. This TCR was recovered from a woman aged 18-29 years in good health and CMV-seronegative. Source material: PBMCs. The CDR3 spells CASSRASANEKLFF. In DNA form, the CDR3 reads TGCGCCAGCAGCCGGGCGTCGGCTAATGAAAAACTGTTTTTT.